This T cell receptor (beta chain) was documented in a study of cytomegalovirus exposure and HLA in healthy donors. The study, taken as a whole, reports: Some V segments, TRBV6-2 and TRBV6-3 among them, were indistinguishable and were therefore excluded. The study recorded fewer than 200 TCR beta chains that were cytomegalovirus-associated. TCR beta sequences reportedly predicted most subjects' HLA-A and HLA-B alleles accurately. An analysis done earlier found most TCR beta V segments productive about 87% or about 30% of the time.

This clone was counted a single time. The antigen is not known. PCR involved 60 Vbeta and 13 Jbeta primers. Here immunoSEQ multiplex PCR was the method, and the copy in TCRdb shows in-frame clones only, minus some. The data contain about 150,000 clones, around four fifths of them singletons. Germline V CDR1 and CDR2: SEHNR, FQNEAQ (reference sequence). V dropped 3 bases and J dropped 7; count of bases not matched to a gene: 14. The CDR3 runs 16 residues. V and J are TRBV7-9 and TRBJ2-7; 8 nucleotides align to TRBD1. This receptor was identified in a boy aged 2 to 10 in good health and CMV-seronegative. Sequencing was done on a sample of PBMCs. The CDR3 loop reads CASSFWGDRGLWEQYF. The CDR3 bases are TGTGCCAGCAGCTTTTGGGGTGACAGGGGTTTGTGGGAGCAGTACTTC.